This note documents a single T cell receptor (beta chain) sequence. There are many counts of this clonotype. It lacks a known antigen. No much larger clone is present one base from it, and per-base qualities are unavailable. Sequencing relied on an Illumina Genome Analyzer IIx. TCRdb reanalyzed the raw reads on its own, using fastp at Q25 for trimming and MiXCR for clone calling, and kept in-frame beta chains. When rows share a CDR3 protein, they turn into one entry using the most common DNA and genes. This sample gives just under 30,000 distinct CDR3 sequences in total; about 20% of them show up just once. Jointly, the top ten make up around 3.2% of the sample. This specimen belongs to a study of patients with pleural tuberculosis (dated by TCRdb to 2013 to 2014). What was sequenced was peripheral blood. This receptor was obtained from a human donor with pleural tuberculosis.

The CDR3 protein: CSVSGTEETQYF. The nucleotides are TGCAGCGTGTCCGGGACAGAAGAGACCCAGTACTTC. Recombination linked TRBV29-1 to TRBJ2-5, with 7 junctional bases fitting TRBD1. The germline V gene gives CDR1 as SQVTM and CDR2 as ANQGSEA. The V end gives up 6 bases and the J end 3 bases, leaving 4 bases in the junction not matched to a gene. There are 12 amino acids in the CDR3, from cysteine to phenylalanine inclusive. Left in the record is the CDR3 DNA by itself, 36 bases read in frame from the first base.